This T cell receptor (beta chain) is from a study of shared clonotypes between healthy human individuals (dated by TCRdb to 2019 to 2021). The study in broad terms: A couple of women and a few men aged 18 to 49 years were included in the cohort. For each donor, three plates each were used for CD4 naive and CD4 memory, two plates were used for CD8 naive, and one plate was used for CD8 memory. The study deeply sequenced blood TCR repertoires of five healthy adults to estimate repertoire size and the extent of clonotype sharing between individuals. Libraries were prepared and TCR repertoires were sequenced by different laboratories using diverse techniques, in order to increase sequencing depth and limit assay-specific biases. Each donor's leukapheresis produced roughly between roughly 0.85 and 10 billion PBMCs.

According to the germline V gene, CDR1 reads SGHTA and CDR2 reads FQGNSA. The CDR3 goes from the cysteine to the phenylalanine over 15 residues. Solely the CDR3 DNA is kept, with 45 bases framed from the first base. V is shortened by 5 bases, J by 9 bases, and the region joining them spans 23 bases. Broad study findings and their caveats: When several donors were compared, the shared fraction of clonotypes was roughly 4.8% for naive CD4, about 4% for naive CD8, 2.3% for memory CD4, and 0.35% to 0.4% for memory CD8. Even with the large sequencing depth, rarefaction of the sorted-subset datasets indicated that sequencing was incomplete. Sampling was restricted to blood, and TCR repertoires in tissue are likely to differ from TCR repertoires in blood. Based on pairwise subsampling, the degree of clonotype sharing among donors was expected to be affected by sequencing depth. Compared with non-shared clonotypes, clonotypes shared by all four sorted-subset donors had higher generation probabilities. Larger estimated clonotype richness was generally found for naive subsets than for memory subsets. The small number of donors limited the genetic and exposure-history diversity represented.

The donors were healthy, HIV-negative adults who had no recently reported acute infections or vaccinations. Every donor was a Caucasian adult residing in Nashville, Tennessee, USA. CD4+ T cells were enriched by magnetic negative selection; naive cells were then positively selected on CD45RA, and the negative fraction formed the memory subset. After blood collection by leukapheresis, PBMCs were isolated using Ficoll-Histopaque density gradient centrifugation and then cryopreserved in the vapor phase of liquid nitrogen. Analytical flow cytometry was used to check the purity and quantity of each magnetically sorted T cell population. Genomic DNA was isolated from each sorted fraction and quantified by UV absorbance on a Nanodrop 2000c. Concerning this clone itself: Its target antigen remains unknown. No much larger clone exists at a distance of one base, and base qualities are not known.

Using the deep immunoSEQ assay, TCR CDR3 regions were amplified from genomic DNA by multiplex PCR. Genomic DNA extracted from each cell subset was distributed evenly over all wells of several immunoSEQ 96-well plates, and each plate served as one replicate. Each replicate PCR for sorted subsets received around 0.2 ug genomic DNA, equal to tens of thousands of T cell genomes. Purified libraries were measured with a Qubit 3.0 fluorometer, size-checked on a Bioanalyzer 2100, and measured again with the KAPA Library Quantification kit. A separate single-read 150-cycle Illumina NextSeq 550 flow cell was used to sequence each immunoSEQ 96-well plate. As for the original processing: Because only junctional sequences without quality scores were contained in the immunoSEQ output, filtering matching that applied to full-length reads could not be performed. To assign V/J genes and CDR3, sequences were annotated against IMGT germline references using PyIR, a Python wrapper for IgBLAST v1.9. Reads were filtered out if the reads had weak V/J assignments (E-value above 1e-6), no CDR3, stop codons, out-of-frame junctions, or ambiguous translated residues. V3J clonotypes were defined as sequences sharing the same inferred V gene, J gene, and CDR3 amino acid sequence. The percentage overlap between two repertoires was calculated by dividing the number of shared unique clonotypes by the size of the smaller repertoire. RTK rarefaction, the Chao1 estimator, and Recon v2.1 estimates of unobserved clonotypes were used to assess repertoire richness. Generation probabilities were computed with OLGA for all TCRbeta clonotypes obtained by the gDNA method from a few donors. Sourced from immuneACCESS, this table was stored by TCRdb with only in-frame sequences that have V and J called. A share of the clones is absent; for the studies checked, an unresolved V gene accounts for under half, and the remainder has no known explanation. Clone size and the V and J calls come from that table; the DNA yielded D and trimming. The sample table contains some 2,500,000 clones; only one count was recorded for about nine tenths of them. Jointly, the top ten make up 0.37% of the sample.

The sequence was collected from a young man in good health. Some clones in this sample may be carry-over from other donors' samples. Material: naive CD4+ T cells from PBMCs. Per the publication, the cell subset or site label means: CD45RA+ positively selected. Here the chain combines TRBV7-2 and TRBJ2-7, with a tentative D gene TRBD2 over 7 matching bases. The CDR3 has the sequence CASSPGGPGGGVQYF. The DNA sequence is TGTGCCAGCAGCCCCGGGGGGCCGGGAGGAGGCGTGCAGTACTTC.